The source of this T cell receptor beta chain is a study of shared clonotypes between healthy human individuals (dated by TCRdb to about 2020). About the full investigation: A few men and two women, aged 18 to 49 years, made up the cohort. To estimate repertoire size and how much clonotypes are shared between individuals, the study performed deep sequencing of blood TCR repertoires from a few healthy adults. Leukapheresis yielded between about 0.85 and 10 billion PBMCs per donor. For each donor, three plates each were used for CD4 naive and CD4 memory, two plates were used for CD8 naive, and one plate was used for CD8 memory. Different laboratories and diverse techniques were used to prepare libraries and sequence TCR repertoires, to increase sequencing depth and limit assay-specific biases.

CDR1 and CDR2 were assigned from the germline V gene as SNHLY and FYNNEI. The CDR3 sequence holds 13 residues, the cysteine and phenylalanine included. Only the CDR3 region is kept as DNA, spanning 39 bases read in frame from base 1. V gives up 7 bases and J gives up 10 bases, and the segment between their germline ends measures 17 bases. The donors were healthy, HIV-negative adults who had no recently reported acute infections or vaccinations. All donors were Caucasian adults living in Nashville, Tennessee, USA. CD4+ T cells were enriched by magnetic negative selection; naive cells were then positively selected on CD45RA, and the negative fraction formed the memory subset. Blood was collected by leukapheresis, and PBMCs were isolated by Ficoll-Histopaque density gradient centrifugation and then cryopreserved in liquid nitrogen vapor phase. Purity and quantity of every magnetically sorted T cell population were checked by analytical flow cytometry. From each sorted fraction, genomic DNA was isolated and quantified by UV absorbance on a Nanodrop 2000c.

Using the deep immunoSEQ assay, TCR CDR3 regions were amplified from genomic DNA by multiplex PCR. Extracted genomic DNA from each cell subset was spread evenly across all wells of several immunoSEQ 96-well plates, with each plate serving as a replicate. For sorted subsets, approximately 200 ng of genomic DNA, equivalent to some 33,000 T cell genomes, went into each replicate PCR. Purified libraries were quantified with a Qubit 3.0 fluorometer, sized on a Bioanalyzer 2100, and re-quantified with the KAPA Library Quantification kit. Every immunoSEQ 96-well plate was sequenced on a dedicated single-read 150-cycle Illumina NextSeq 550 flow cell. As for how the authors treated the data: The immunoSEQ output contained only junctional sequences without quality scores, so filtering could not match that applied to full-length reads. Sequences were annotated with PyIR, a Python wrapper for IgBLAST v1.9, and V/J genes and CDR3 were assigned using IMGT germline references. Reads with weak V/J assignments (E-value above 1e-6), missing CDR3, stop codons, out-of-frame junctions, or ambiguous translated residues were removed. V3J clonotypes were defined as sequences sharing the same inferred V gene, J gene, and CDR3 amino acid sequence. To compute the percentage overlap between repertoires, the number of shared unique clonotypes was divided by the size of the smaller repertoire. RTK rarefaction, the Chao1 estimator, and Recon v2.1 estimates of unobserved clonotypes were used to assess repertoire richness. OLGA was used to compute generation probabilities for all TCRbeta clonotypes that the gDNA method yielded from a handful of donors. Not all clones reach the TCRdb copy of this immuneACCESS table, which keeps in-frame sequences only. Checked studies attribute under half of the gap to unresolved V genes and leave the rest unexplained. V and J calls plus clone size are reproduced from that table; the DNA served to infer D and trimming. The sample table holds some 1,100,000 clones, of which 75% to 85% were seen once. The top ten constitute approximately 0.5% of the sample.

The paper's findings and limits, for the study overall: Clonotypes shared by all four sorted-subset donors showed higher generation probabilities than non-shared clonotypes. The small number of donors limited the genetic and exposure-history diversity represented. Naive subsets generally had larger estimated clonotype richness than memory subsets. Based on pairwise subsampling, the degree of clonotype sharing among donors was expected to be affected by sequencing depth. Even with the large sequencing depth, rarefaction of the sorted-subset datasets indicated that sequencing was incomplete. Sharing across a few donors was observed for approximately 5% of naive CD4, over 3% of naive CD8, roughly 2.4% of memory CD4, and about 0.4% of memory CD8 clonotypes. Sampling was restricted to blood, and TCR repertoires in tissues likely differ from the TCR repertoires found in blood.

Comment on this clone: There is no known antigen for this receptor. The sample holds no much larger clone one base away, and base qualities are not on file.

Recombination linked TRBV2 to TRBJ1-5, with no confidently assigned D gene. Sequenced sample: memory CD4+ T cells from PBMCs. Read against the paper, the sample's cell subset or site label means: CD45RA-negative fraction. The receptor's source is a man between 18 and 29 years old in good health. Some clones in this sample may be carry-over from other donors' samples. Here the CDR3 is given as CASTTTIKVPQHF. The nucleotides are TGTGCCAGCACGACGACCATCAAAGTACCCCAGCATTTT.